The 23 T cell receptor beta chains in this list originate from one sample, sequenced in a study of response to subunit inactivated influenza vaccine. A single record per CDR3 protein comes from TCRdb applying MiXCR to the RT-PCR reads. The sample lists around 760,000 distinct CDR3 sequences, over 11% occurring once. The specimen comprised PBMCs from blood, sampled roughly 2 weeks before vaccination. These receptors came from a man aged 50-60 years who received an inactivated influenza vaccine.

The chain employs TRBV9 and TRBJ2-7; 11 nucleotides match TRBD2. V was clipped by 3 bases and J by 0 bases; unmatched bases: 2. Germline CDR1 reads SGDLS; CDR2 reads YYNGEE. The CDR3 is made up of 15 amino acids. CDR3 sequence (DNA): TGTGCCAGCAGCGGGGGACTAGCGGACTCCTACGAGCAGTACTTC. This sequence encodes CASSGGLADSYEQYF.

The genes are TRBV11-2 and TRBJ2-3, with 15 bases matching TRBD2. The V and J ends lost 7 bases and 1 base, in that order; junction bases with no gene match: 15. The CDR3 length is 20 residues. Germline V gene lookup returns CDR1 SGHAT and CDR2 FQNNGV. The CDR3 sequence: CASTPMVGTSGGKGTDTQYF. In DNA form, the CDR3 reads TGTGCCAGCACCCCCATGGTCGGGACTAGCGGGGGGAAGGGCACAGATACGCAGTATTTT.

This clonotype was picked up a small number of times. V is TRBV20-1 and J is TRBJ2-2; unclear D gene. V shed 6 bases and J shed 3 bases, with 11 bases lying between them. The CDR3 has 13 amino acids. Looked up from germline, CDR1 is DFQATT and CDR2 is SNEGSKA (reference sequence). The CDR3 coding sequence is TGCAGTGCCCCGACAAGAGACACCGGGGAGCTGTTTTTT. This gives the protein CSAPTRDTGELFF.

The rearrangement joins TRBV2 to TRBJ2-1; D might be TRBD1 (5 bases). CDR3 size: 16 residues. V lost 5 bases, J lost 6 bases, and 20 bases lay in between. Germline CDR1 and CDR2: SNHLY and FYNNEI. The CDR3 here is CASSYTGLPSVNEQFF. DNA for the CDR3: TGTGCCAGCAGTTATACAGGTCTGCCGAGCGTCAATGAGCAGTTCTTC.

This clonotype came up many times. The genes are TRBV7-2 and TRBJ2-2; no clear D gene. Germline CDR1 and CDR2: SGHTA and FQGNSA. The CDR3 totals 13 residues. V was trimmed by 6 bases and J by 5 bases, leaving 10 bases between them. The CDR3 reads CASSLARTGELFF. CDR3 coding DNA: TGTGCCAGCAGTTTGGCACGAACCGGGGAGCTGTTTTTT.

The chain links TRBV9 to TRBJ2-7; 8 bases match TRBD1. V shed 2 bases, J shed 6 bases, and the junction held 7 bases outside the gene matches. Germline lookup yields CDR1 SGDLS and CDR2 YYNGEE. The CDR3 runs 14 residues. The CDR3 is CASSVSSTGAEQYF. CDR3 nucleotide sequence: TGTGCCAGCAGCGTTTCGTCGACAGGGGCCGAGCAGTACTTC.

The chain carries TRBV5-1 and TRBJ2-1; no clear D. The CDR3 covers 12 residues. Germline V gene lookup returns CDR1 SGHRS and CDR2 YFSETQ. Trimming left V 1 base short and J 8 bases short, with 7 bases between. CDR3 bases: TGCGCCAGCAGCTTGATGTTAGATGAGCAGTTCTTC. This sequence encodes CASSLMLDEQFF.

V gene TRBV6-2 or TRBV6-3 combines with J gene TRBJ1-2, with D unresolved. CDR3 size: 13 residues. The germline V and J ends were trimmed by 6 bases and 4 bases, with 12 bases remaining between them. The germline V gene has CDR1 MNHEY and CDR2 SVGEGT. In DNA, the CDR3 is TGTGCCAGCAGCGAGCCCCTGGGCTATGGCTACACCTTC. This encodes CASSEPLGYGYTF.

This clonotype was seen more than once but under ten times. The chain joins TRBV29-1 to TRBJ2-2, with D perhaps matching TRBD2 (6 bases). There are 13 residues in the CDR3. Trimming took off 6 bases at V and 2 bases at J, with 10 bases between the two ends. Germline V lookup: CDR1 SQVTM, CDR2 ANQGSEA. CDR3 sequence: CSVGTSNTGELFF. The DNA of the CDR3 is TGCAGCGTGGGGACTTCAAACACCGGGGAGCTGTTTTTT.

This clonotype was observed a few times. The chain uses TRBV5-1 and TRBJ2-3; 8 bases fit TRBD1. Unmatched junction bases numbered 3, after V lost 4 bases and J lost 2 bases. The CDR3 is 14 residues long. From germline, CDR1 is SGHRS and CDR2 YFSETQ. Here the CDR3 DNA reads TGCGCCAGCAGCCTACAGGGGGACACAGATACGCAGTATTTT. It is translated as CASSLQGDTDTQYF.

Turning to this clonotype: One end of the junction is discordant with germline, which a read error may explain. The rearrangement joins TRBV7-9 to TRBJ2-5; 7 nucleotides line up with TRBD2. CDR3 size: 15 residues. The germline gives CDR1 SEHNR, CDR2 FQNEAQ (reference sequence). The CDR3 DNA reads TGTGCCATCAGCATACCTAGCGGAGCGAAAGAGACCCAGTACTTC. This sequence encodes CAISIPSGAKETQYF.

This chain links TRBV20-1 with TRBJ2-5; the D is unclear. Looked up from germline, CDR1 is DFQATT and CDR2 is SNEGSKA (reference sequence). V lost 6 bases and J 9 bases, leaving 14 bases between the germline ends. The CDR3 is 11 amino acids. The CDR3 sequence: CSARRPEAQYF. The DNA of the CDR3 is TGCAGTGCCCGAAGACCTGAGGCCCAGTACTTC.

The chain has TRBV5-1 and TRBJ2-1; 11 bases align to TRBD1. After removal of 0 bases from V and 3 bases from J, the junction contained 2 bases not matched to a gene. Germline V gene data show CDR1 as SGHRS and CDR2 as YFSETQ. The CDR3 runs to 16 residues. The CDR3 here is CASSLGGTGGYNEQFF. CDR3 nucleotides: TGCGCCAGCAGCTTGGGCGGGACAGGGGGCTACAATGAGCAGTTCTTC. The variable domain in full, completed from reference TRBV5-1 and TRBJ2-1, reads KAGVTQTPRYLIKTRGQQVTLSCSPISGHRSVSWYQQTPGQGLQFLFEYFSETQRNKGNFPGRFSGRQFSNSRSEMNVSTLELGDSALYLCASSLGGTGGYNEQFFGPGTRLTVL.

This clonotype appeared a few times. This chain links TRBV10-3 with TRBJ1-1; no clear D gene. Germline V CDR1 and CDR2: ENHRY, SYGVKD. Trimming removed 3 bases from V and 2 bases from J, with 7 bases in between. CDR3 length: 13 residues. CDR3 sequence (DNA): TGTGCCATCAGTGAAACACCTAACACTGAAGCTTTCTTT. This codes for CAISETPNTEAFF.

This clonotype appeared many times. J is TRBJ1-5 and V is TRBV2; D may be TRBD1 (5 bases). Deletions cut 4 bases from V and 0 bases from J, with 19 bases between. CDR1 and CDR2 from the germline V gene are SNHLY and FYNNEI. The CDR3 totals 18 residues. The CDR3 region is CASSVETANFYSNQPQHF. In nucleotides, the CDR3 is TGTGCCAGCAGTGTCGAGACAGCAAACTTTTATAGCAATCAGCCCCAGCATTTT.

The gene calls are TRBV27 and TRBJ1-4; D perhaps matches TRBD1 (5 bases). The CDR3 consists of 14 residues. Trimming cost V 2 bases and J 8 bases, with 12 bases left between them. Germline V gene data show CDR1 as MNHEY and CDR2 as SMNVEV (reference sequence). In DNA form, the CDR3 reads TGTGCCAGCAGTTTACAAGGGGCGCACGAAAAACTGTTTTTT. Residues: CASSLQGAHEKLFF.

This chain uses TRBV4-1 with TRBJ2-7; tentatively, D is TRBD1 (5 bases). The CDR3 covers 13 residues. CDR1 is MGHRA, CDR2 YSYEKL, per germline. V was pared by 5 bases and J by 1 base, with 9 bases between. The CDR3 DNA sequence: TGCGCCAGCAGCTCACAGGCGTCCTACGAGCAGTACTTC. Residues: CASSSQASYEQYF.

V gene TRBV6-2 or TRBV6-3 combines with J gene TRBJ2-5; D gene uncertain. This CDR3 contains 13 residues. CDR1 and CDR2 from the germline V gene are MNHEY and SVGEGT. Trimming left V 6 bases short and J 0 bases short, with 8 bases between. CDR3 nucleotides: TGTGCCAGCAGCCGCGATAACCAAGAGACCCAGTACTTC. Translating it yields CASSRDNQETQYF.

This clonotype was counted between two and nine times. The chain recombines TRBV18 with TRBJ1-6, with TRBD1 identical over 8 bases. The V gene end was trimmed by 5 bases and the J gene end by 3 bases; junction bases not matched to a gene: 6. The CDR3 has 16 amino acids. The germline CDR1 and CDR2 sequences are KGHSH and LQKENI. Here the CDR3 DNA reads TGTGCCAGCTCAACCCAAGACAGGGGCTATAATTCACCCCTCCACTTT. Amino acid sequence: CASSTQDRGYNSPLHF.

CDR3 amino acids: CSVAMTGGVSYEQYF. The DNA of the CDR3 is TGCAGCGTTGCTATGACAGGGGGTGTCTCCTACGAGCAGTACTTC. The rearrangement links TRBV29-1 to TRBJ2-7; 9 bases align to TRBD1. Germline V gene data show CDR1 as SQVTM and CDR2 as ANQGSEA. The CDR3 spans 15 residues. The V segment lost 4 bases and the J segment 0 bases; nucleotides outside the gene matches: 7.

This clonotype was observed a few times. This chain uses TRBV7-6 with TRBJ2-3; a weak D match, TRBD1 (6 bases). The germline CDR1 and CDR2 sequences are SGHVS and FNYEAQ. There are 16 residues in the CDR3. Trimming took off 4 bases at V and 4 bases at J, with 18 bases between the two ends. CDR3 DNA: TGTGCCAGCAGCTCCTTGGACAGCTATTCCCCAGATACGCAGTATTTT. This sequence encodes CASSSLDSYSPDTQYF.

This clonotype was picked up many times. The V call is TRBV14, the J call TRBJ2-2, with D perhaps being TRBD1 or TRBD2 (6 bases each). CDR3 length: 15 amino acids. Trimming left V 4 bases short and J 3 bases short, with 12 bases between. In germline, CDR1 is SGHDN, CDR2 FVKESK. DNA of the CDR3: TGTGCCAGCAGCCGCGTTGGGGGGCACACCGGGGAGCTGTTTTTT. Amino acids: CASSRVGGHTGELFF. The whole variable domain, remainder taken from reference TRBV14 and TRBJ2-2, is EAGVTQFPSHSVIEKGQTVTLRCDPISGHDNLYWYRRVMGKEIKFLLHFVKESKQDESGMPNNRFLAERTGGTYSTLKVQPAELEDSGVYFCASSRVGGHTGELFFGEGSRLTVL.

At least ten counts were recorded for this clonotype. The rearrangement uses TRBV2 and TRBJ1-5; weak D call: TRBD1 (5 bases). From germline, CDR1 is SNHLY and CDR2 FYNNEI. The germline V and J ends were trimmed by 4 bases and 0 bases, with 10 bases remaining between them. The length of the CDR3 is 15 residues. The CDR3 loop is CASSGGTYSNQPQHF. The CDR3 DNA reads TGTGCCAGCAGTGGGGGGACCTATAGCAATCAGCCCCAGCATTTT.